These T cell receptor beta chains were read from a single sample in a study of blood T cell repertoires in COVID-19. This table comes from immunoSEQ multiplex PCR, and its TCRdb copy is limited to in-frame clones, with some not included. The sample consists of more than 450,000 clones, roughly 90% of them appearing once. Input material: PBMCs or T cells enriched from blood (not recorded which). Receptor source: a young woman who had recovered from COVID-19. CDR3s leave out the opening cysteine and the closing phenylalanine or tryptophan. Fields, in order: V gene, J gene, D gene, CDR3 protein. A D gene is named only where the DNA matches it firmly.

>TRBV5-8|TRBJ1-1|TRBD1
ASSLGGQATEAF
>TRBV19|TRBJ2-2|TRBD2
ASRGLAGTGELF
>TRBV18|TRBJ1-1|NA
ASSTGVRPTEAF
>TRBV5-1|TRBJ1-1|NA
ASSAGDTEAF
>TRBV2|TRBJ1-5|NA
ASRESNQPQH
>TRBV4-2|TRBJ2-4|TRBD1
ASSQATGDGTKNIQY
>TRBV7-8|TRBJ2-7|NA
ASSPTMNEQY
>TRBV5-1|TRBJ1-2|TRBD1
ASSPNELGQGKGYT
>TRBV24-1|TRBJ2-1|TRBD1
ATSGVTGDSNEQF
>TRBV5-4|TRBJ2-7|TRBD1
ASSSRGWVDEQY
>TRBV30|TRBJ2-6|TRBD1
AWSRRALQGSEANVLT
>TRBV4-2|TRBJ2-1|TRBD2
ASSPRGLAGGVSYNEQF
>TRBV5-1|TRBJ1-4|TRBD1
ASSFRQGKDEKLF